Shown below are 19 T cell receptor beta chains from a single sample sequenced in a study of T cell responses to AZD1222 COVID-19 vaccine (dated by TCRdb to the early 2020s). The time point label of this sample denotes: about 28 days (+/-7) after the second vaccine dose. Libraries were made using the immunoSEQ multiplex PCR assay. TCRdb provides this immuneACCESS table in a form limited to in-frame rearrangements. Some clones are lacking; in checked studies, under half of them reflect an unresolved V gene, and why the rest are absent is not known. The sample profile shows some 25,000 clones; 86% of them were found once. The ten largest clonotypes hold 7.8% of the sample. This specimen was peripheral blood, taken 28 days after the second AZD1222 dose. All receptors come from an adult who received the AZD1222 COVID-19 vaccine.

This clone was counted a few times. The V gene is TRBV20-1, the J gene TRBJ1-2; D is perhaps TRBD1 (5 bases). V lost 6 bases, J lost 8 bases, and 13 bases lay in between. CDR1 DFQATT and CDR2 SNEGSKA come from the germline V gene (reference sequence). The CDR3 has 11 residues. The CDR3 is CSAIIGAGYTF. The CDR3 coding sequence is TGCAGTGCAATAATCGGGGCCGGCTACACCTTC.

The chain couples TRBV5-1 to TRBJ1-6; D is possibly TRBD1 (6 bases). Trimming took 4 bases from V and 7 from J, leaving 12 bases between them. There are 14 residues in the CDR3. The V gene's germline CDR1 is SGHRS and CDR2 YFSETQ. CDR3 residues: CASSNRVGNSPLHF. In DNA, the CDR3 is TGCGCCAGCAGCAACAGGGTCGGGAATTCACCCCTCCACTTT.

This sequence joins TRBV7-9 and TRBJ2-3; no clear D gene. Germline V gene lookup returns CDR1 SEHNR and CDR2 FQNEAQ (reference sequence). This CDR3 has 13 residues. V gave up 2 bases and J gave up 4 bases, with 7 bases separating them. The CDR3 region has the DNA TGTGCCAGCAGCTTATTTGGGGCAGATACGCAGTATTTT. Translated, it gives CASSLFGADTQYF.

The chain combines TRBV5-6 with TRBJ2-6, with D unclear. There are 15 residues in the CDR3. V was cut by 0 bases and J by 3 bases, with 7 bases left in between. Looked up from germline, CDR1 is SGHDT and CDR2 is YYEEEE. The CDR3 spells CASSLGRGGANVLTF. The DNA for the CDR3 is TGTGCCAGCAGCTTGGGGCGTGGTGGGGCCAACGTCCTGACTTTC.

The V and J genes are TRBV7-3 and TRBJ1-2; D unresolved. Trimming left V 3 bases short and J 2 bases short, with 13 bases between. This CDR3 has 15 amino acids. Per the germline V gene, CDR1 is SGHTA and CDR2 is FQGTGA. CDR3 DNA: TGTGCCAGCAGCTTGTTGGGAGGCGTAAACTATGGCTACACCTTC. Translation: CASSLLGGVNYGYTF.

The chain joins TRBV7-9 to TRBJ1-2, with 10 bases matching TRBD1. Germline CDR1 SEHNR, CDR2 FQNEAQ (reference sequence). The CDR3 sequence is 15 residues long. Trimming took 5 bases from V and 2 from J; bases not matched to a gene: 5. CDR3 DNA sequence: TGTGCCAGCAGCCAGGGGGACAGGGGCAACTATGGCTACACCTTC. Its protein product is CASSQGDRGNYGYTF.

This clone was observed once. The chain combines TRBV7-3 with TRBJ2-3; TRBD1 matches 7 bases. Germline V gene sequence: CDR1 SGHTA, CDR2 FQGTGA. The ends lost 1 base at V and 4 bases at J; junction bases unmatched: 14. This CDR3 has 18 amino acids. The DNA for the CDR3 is TGTGCCAGCAGCTTAAGGGGTGCTCGACAGGGATGGTCAGATACGCAGTATTTT. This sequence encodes CASSLRGARQGWSDTQYF. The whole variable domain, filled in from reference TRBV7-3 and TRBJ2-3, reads GAGVSQTPSNKVTEKGKYVELRCDPISGHTALYWYRQSLGQGPEFLIYFQGTGAADDSGLPNDRFFAVRPEGSVSTLKIQRTERGDSAVYLCASSLRGARQGWSDTQYFGPGTRLTVL.

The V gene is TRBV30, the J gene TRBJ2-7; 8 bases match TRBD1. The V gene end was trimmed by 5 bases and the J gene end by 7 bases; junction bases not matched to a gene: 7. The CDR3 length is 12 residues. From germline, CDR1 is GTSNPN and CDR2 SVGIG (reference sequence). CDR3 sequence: CAWDRGLGEQYF. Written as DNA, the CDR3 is TGTGCCTGGGACAGGGGATTGGGGGAGCAGTACTTC.

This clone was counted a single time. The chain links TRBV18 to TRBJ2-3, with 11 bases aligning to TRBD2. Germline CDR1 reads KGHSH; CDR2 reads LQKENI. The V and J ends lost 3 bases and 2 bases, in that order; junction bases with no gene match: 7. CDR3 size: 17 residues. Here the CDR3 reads CASSPQSSGGSTDTQYF. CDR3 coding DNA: TGTGCCAGCTCACCGCAGTCTAGCGGGGGGTCCACAGATACGCAGTATTTT. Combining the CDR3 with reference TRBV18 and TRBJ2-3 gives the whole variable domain NAGVMQNPRHLVRRRGQEARLRCSPMKGHSHVYWYRQLPEEGLKFMVYLQKENIIDESGMPKERFSAEFPKEGPSILRIQQVVRGDSAAYFCASSPQSSGGSTDTQYFGPGTRLTVL.

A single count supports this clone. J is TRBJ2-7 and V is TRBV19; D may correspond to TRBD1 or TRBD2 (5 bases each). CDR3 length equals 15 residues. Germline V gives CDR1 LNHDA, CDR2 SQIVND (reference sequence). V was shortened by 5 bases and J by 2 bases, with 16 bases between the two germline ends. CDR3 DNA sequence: TGTGCCAGTAGTCGCGAGGACGGGGCCCCCTACGAGCAGTACTTC. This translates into CASSREDGAPYEQYF.

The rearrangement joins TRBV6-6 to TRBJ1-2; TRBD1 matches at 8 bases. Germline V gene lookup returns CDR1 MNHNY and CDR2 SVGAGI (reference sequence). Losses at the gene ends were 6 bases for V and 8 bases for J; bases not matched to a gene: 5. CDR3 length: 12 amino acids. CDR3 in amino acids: CASSATGGGYTF. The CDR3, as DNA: TGTGCCAGCAGCGCCACAGGGGGAGGCTACACCTTC.

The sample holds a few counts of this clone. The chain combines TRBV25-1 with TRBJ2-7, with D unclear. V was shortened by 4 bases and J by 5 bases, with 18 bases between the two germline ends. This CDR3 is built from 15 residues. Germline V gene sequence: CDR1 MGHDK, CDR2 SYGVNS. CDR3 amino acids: CASSGPLHRRHEQYF. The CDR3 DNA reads TGTGCCAGCAGTGGGCCACTTCATCGGAGACACGAGCAGTACTTC.

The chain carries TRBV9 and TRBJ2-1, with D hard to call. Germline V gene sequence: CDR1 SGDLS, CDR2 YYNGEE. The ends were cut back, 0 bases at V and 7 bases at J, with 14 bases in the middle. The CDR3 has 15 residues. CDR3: CASSVDGWATNEQFF. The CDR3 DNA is TGTGCCAGCAGCGTAGATGGGTGGGCCACTAATGAGCAGTTCTTC.

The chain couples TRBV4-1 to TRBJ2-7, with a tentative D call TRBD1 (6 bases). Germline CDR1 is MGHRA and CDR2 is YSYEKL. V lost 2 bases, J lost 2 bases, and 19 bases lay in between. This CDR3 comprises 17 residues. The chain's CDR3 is CASSQPRTALTPYEQYF. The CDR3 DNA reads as TGCGCCAGCAGCCAACCTCGGACAGCCCTAACACCCTACGAGCAGTACTTC.

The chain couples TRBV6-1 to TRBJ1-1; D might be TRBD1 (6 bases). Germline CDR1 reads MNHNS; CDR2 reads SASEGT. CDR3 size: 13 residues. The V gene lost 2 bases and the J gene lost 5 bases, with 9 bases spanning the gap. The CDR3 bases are TGTGCCAGCAGTGAACGGGGGCGGACTGAAGCTTTCTTT. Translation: CASSERGRTEAFF.

The CDR3 DNA sequence: TGTGCCAGCAGCTGGGACAGGGAGACCGGGGAGCTGTTTTTT. Its protein product is CASSWDRETGELFF. V gene TRBV5-8 combines with J gene TRBJ2-2; 9 bases match TRBD1. CDR1 is SGHTS and CDR2 is YDEGEE in the germline V gene. Trimming at V came to 3 bases and at J to 5 bases, leaving 2 bases not matched to a gene. The CDR3 has 14 amino acids.

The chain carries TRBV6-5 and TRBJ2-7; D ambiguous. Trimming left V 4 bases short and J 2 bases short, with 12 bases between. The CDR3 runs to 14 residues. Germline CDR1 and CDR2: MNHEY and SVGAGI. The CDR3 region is CASSLKNRAYEQYF. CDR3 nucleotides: TGTGCCAGCAGTTTAAAAAACAGAGCCTACGAGCAGTACTTC.

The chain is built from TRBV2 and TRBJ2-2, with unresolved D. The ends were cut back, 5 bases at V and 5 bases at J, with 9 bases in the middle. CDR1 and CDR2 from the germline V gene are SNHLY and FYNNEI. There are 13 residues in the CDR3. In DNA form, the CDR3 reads TGTGCCAGCAGTAACAGAGAAACCGGGGAGCTGTTTTTT. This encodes CASSNRETGELFF.

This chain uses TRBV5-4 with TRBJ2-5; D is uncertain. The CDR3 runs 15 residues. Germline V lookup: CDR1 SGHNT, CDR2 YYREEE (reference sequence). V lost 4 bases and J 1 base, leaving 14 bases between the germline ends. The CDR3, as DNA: TGTGCCAGCAGCGTGACCTCCGCGAGCCAAGAGACCCAGTACTTC. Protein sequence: CASSVTSASQETQYF.